The present T cell receptor (beta chain) was sequenced within a study of blood T cell repertoires in COVID-19. Trimming shortened V by 5 bases and J by 0 bases, and 4 bases separated the two germline ends. CDR1 is KGHSH and CDR2 is LQKENI in the germline V gene. The CDR3 contains 12 residues. Sequenced by immunoSEQ multiplex PCR; TCRdb stores in-frame clones only, minus some. The sample has roughly 200,000 clones; around nine tenths are singletons. The specimen sequenced was peripheral blood. This clonotype originated in a man aged 55-75 years with acute or convalescent COVID-19. V gene TRBV18 combines with J gene TRBJ1-1; D remains ambiguous. CDR3 in amino acids: CASSGLNTEAFF. The CDR3 coding sequence is TGTGCCAGCTCAGGGCTGAACACTGAAGCTTTCTTT.